This T cell receptor beta chain was documented in a study of graft-versus-host responses after intestinal transplantation. Study-level background: Transplants given to recipients were multivisceral, liver-intestinal, or isolated intestinal. The whole recipient group had anti-thymocyte globulin induction followed by tacrolimus and steroids for two to three years.

Libraries were prepared by immunoSEQ multiplex PCR; TCRdb keeps only in-frame clonotypes and omits some of them. In the table there are around 89,000 clones, approximately 90% of which are singletons. Points on this clone: Its antigen is not identified.

The source is a human donor who was the organ donor for an intestinal transplant. The sequencing used unstimulated CD8+ T cells sorted from spleen or lymph node cells, collected before transplant.

The CDR3 sequence is CASQAGTSGETQYF. The CDR3 region has the DNA TGTGCCAGCCAAGCCGGGACTAGCGGGGAGACCCAGTACTTC. The chain combines TRBV27 with TRBJ2-5, with 12 bases fitting TRBD2. Germline values: CDR1 MNHEY, CDR2 SMNVEV (reference sequence). This CDR3 spans 14 amino acids. V was pared by 8 bases and J by 5 bases, with 6 bases of the junction left unmatched.